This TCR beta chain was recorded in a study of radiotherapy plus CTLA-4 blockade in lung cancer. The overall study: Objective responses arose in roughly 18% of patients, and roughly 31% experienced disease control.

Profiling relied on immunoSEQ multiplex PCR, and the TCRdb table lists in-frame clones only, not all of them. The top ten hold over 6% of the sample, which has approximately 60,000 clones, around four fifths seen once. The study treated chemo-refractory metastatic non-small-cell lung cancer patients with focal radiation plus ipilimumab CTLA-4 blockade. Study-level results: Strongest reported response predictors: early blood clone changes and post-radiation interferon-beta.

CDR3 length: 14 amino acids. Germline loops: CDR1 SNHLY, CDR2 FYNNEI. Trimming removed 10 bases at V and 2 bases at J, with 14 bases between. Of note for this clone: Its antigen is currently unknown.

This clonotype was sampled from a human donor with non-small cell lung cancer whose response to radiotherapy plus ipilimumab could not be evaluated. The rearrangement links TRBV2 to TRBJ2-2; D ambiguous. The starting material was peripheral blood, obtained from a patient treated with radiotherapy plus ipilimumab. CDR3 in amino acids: CATTEYVNTGELFF. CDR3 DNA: TGTGCCACAACAGAGTACGTTAACACCGGGGAGCTGTTTTTT.